The 25 T cell receptor beta chains given below trace back to one sample, sequenced in a study of blood T cell repertoires in COVID-19. The table came from immunoSEQ multiplex PCR; TCRdb's copy has only in-frame clones and leaves some out. The sample holds about 32,000 clones; roughly nine tenths are singletons and the top ten take about 1.9%. Sequenced input: peripheral blood. The origin of the receptors is a man aged 45-60 years with active or convalescent COVID-19.

V gene TRBV27 combines with J gene TRBJ2-7; 7 nucleotides match TRBD1. Per germline, CDR1 MNHEY and CDR2 SMNVEV (reference sequence). The CDR3 is 14 residues long. The V and J ends lost 5 bases and 3 bases, in that order; junction bases with no gene match: 7. CDR3 protein: CASSPPGTVYEQYF. CDR3 coding DNA: TGTGCCAGCAGTCCACCCGGGACAGTCTACGAGCAGTACTTC.

This clone was seen a handful of times. The V and J genes are TRBV28 and TRBJ2-3, with D possibly TRBD1 on 7 matching bases. The CDR3 consists of 15 residues. The germline V gene has CDR1 MDHEN and CDR2 SYDVKM. V lost 5 bases and J lost 2, with 14 bases in between. The CDR3 region has the DNA TGTGCCAGCAGTATCTCAGGGGGGCACACAGATACGCAGTATTTT. Residues: CASSISGGHTDTQYF.

The gene calls are TRBV15 and TRBJ2-7, with D tentatively TRBD1 (5 bases). Germline lookup yields CDR1 LNHNV and CDR2 YYDKDF (reference sequence). This CDR3 is built from 14 residues. Trimming took 0 bases from V and 2 from J, leaving 8 bases between them. The CDR3 DNA reads TGTGCCACCAGCAGAGACGACAGTACCTACGAGCAGTACTTC. Translation: CATSRDDSTYEQYF.

This clone was found a few times. The rearrangement uses TRBV30 and TRBJ1-6; possible D gene TRBD1, 6 bases. V lost 5 bases and J lost 4, with 9 bases in between. Germline V lookup: CDR1 GTSNPN, CDR2 SVGIG (reference sequence). The CDR3 covers 13 residues. Written as DNA, the CDR3 is TGTGCCTGGCAAACAGGGTATAATTCACCCCTCCACTTT. Translation: CAWQTGYNSPLHF. The full variable domain, its missing parts supplied by reference TRBV30 and TRBJ1-6, is SQTIHQWPATLVQPVGSPLSLECTVEGTSNPNLYWYRQAAGRGLQLLFYSVGIGQISSEVPQNLSASRPQDRQFILSSKKLLLSDSGFYLCAWQTGYNSPLHFGNGTRLTVT.

This clone has only a few counts. The genes are TRBV2 and TRBJ2-2, with unresolved D. The CDR3 length is 13 residues. Germline values: CDR1 SNHLY, CDR2 FYNNEI. Trimming took 4 bases from V and 3 from J, leaving 6 bases between them. In nucleotides, the CDR3 is TGTGCCAGCAGTGCCCAGTACACCGGGGAGCTGTTTTTT. This codes for CASSAQYTGELFF.

The chain has TRBV27 and TRBJ2-7, with 7 bases aligning to TRBD2. Trimming removed 3 bases from V and 1 base from J; junction bases left unmatched: 9. This CDR3 contains 16 residues. CDR1 MNHEY and CDR2 SMNVEV come from the germline V gene (reference sequence). The CDR3 is CASSFSLAEASYEQYF. CDR3 sequence (DNA): TGTGCCAGCAGTTTTAGTCTAGCGGAGGCATCCTACGAGCAGTACTTC.

The rearrangement uses TRBV4-3 and TRBJ1-5; 9 bases map to TRBD1. Germline V gene lookup returns CDR1 LGHNA and CDR2 YSLEER. The length of the CDR3 is 16 residues. Germline trimming cut 0 bases from V and 6 bases from J; bases unmatched to any gene: 6. The CDR3 DNA follows: TGCGCCAGCAGCCAAGATAGGGGGACAGGGTTTCAGCCCCAGCATTTT. It codes for CASSQDRGTGFQPQHF.

This sequence joins TRBV9 and TRBJ2-3; D is perhaps TRBD2 (5 bases). This CDR3 is 16 amino acids long. Looked up from germline, CDR1 is SGDLS and CDR2 is YYNGEE. Between the trimmed V and J ends, which lost 0 bases and 2 bases, there was a span of 13 bases. As DNA, the CDR3 is TGTGCCAGCAGCGTAGCCCCGGGATACACCACAGATACGCAGTATTTT. Protein product: CASSVAPGYTTDTQYF.

The chain recombines TRBV28 with TRBJ2-2; 9 bases line up with TRBD2. This CDR3 has 17 residues. V gave up 6 bases and J gave up 7 bases; unmatched junction bases: 15. Germline V gene lookup returns CDR1 MDHEN and CDR2 SYDVKM. The CDR3 protein is CASSNLAGRNGGGELFF. The CDR3 bases are TGTGCCAGCAGCAATCTAGCGGGAAGAAACGGGGGCGGGGAGCTGTTTTTT.

This chain connects TRBV28 to TRBJ2-6; 7 nucleotides align to TRBD1. CDR3 size: 17 residues. Trimming took 5 bases from V and 4 from J; bases not matched to a gene: 11. CDR1 is MDHEN and CDR2 is SYDVKM in the germline V gene. The CDR3 DNA follows: TGTGCCAGCAGTCCCCGGAAGGGGGCTCACGGGGCCAACGTCCTGACTTTC. Translated, it gives CASSPRKGAHGANVLTF.

This rearrangement joins TRBV19 to TRBJ1-2; D might be TRBD1 (5 bases). The CDR3 consists of 13 residues. The germline CDR1 and CDR2 sequences are LNHDA and SQIVND (reference sequence). V dropped 5 bases and J dropped 2 bases, with 9 bases sitting between them. DNA of the CDR3: TGTGCCAGTAGTCGACAGACCAACTATGGCTACACCTTC. As protein: CASSRQTNYGYTF.

V usage is TRBV4-3 and J usage is TRBJ2-7; a weak D match, TRBD1 (5 bases). Germline V gene sequence: CDR1 LGHNA, CDR2 YSLEER. V was cut by 0 bases and J by 3 bases, with 12 bases left in between. The CDR3 extends over 15 amino acids. The DNA for the CDR3 is TGCGCCAGCAGCCAAGAAAGGGGTTATCGCTACGAGCAGTACTTC. Its protein product is CASSQERGYRYEQYF.

The chain is built from TRBV7-2 and TRBJ2-1; D might be TRBD1 (6 bases). The V end was cut by 2 bases, the J end by 6 bases, with 8 bases between. Germline V lookup: CDR1 SGHTA, CDR2 FQGNSA. This CDR3 is built from 13 residues. DNA of the CDR3: TGTGCCAGCAGCTTATCCAGGGGCAATGAGCAGTTCTTC. Residues: CASSLSRGNEQFF.

The chain couples TRBV7-3 to TRBJ2-1; 8 bases agree with TRBD2. J gave up 3 bases and V 0 bases, and 4 bases lay outside the gene matches. CDR1 is SGHTA, CDR2 FQGTGA, per germline. The CDR3 consists of 16 residues. CDR3 coding DNA: TGTGCCAGCAGCTTAACCAGGACTAGCAGCTACAATGAGCAGTTCTTC. Amino acid sequence: CASSLTRTSSYNEQFF.

This chain joins TRBV9 and TRBJ1-3; TRBD1 is a possible D gene (5 bases). V was clipped by 0 bases and J by 2 bases, with 12 bases between them. The V gene's germline CDR1 is SGDLS and CDR2 YYNGEE. This CDR3 comprises 16 residues. The CDR3 here is CASSVAVGEAGNTIYF. CDR3 in DNA: TGTGCCAGCAGCGTAGCGGTAGGGGAGGCTGGAAACACCATATATTTT.

Here the CDR3 reads CASSPGQGVGEQYF. DNA for the CDR3: TGTGCCAGCAGCCCGGGACAGGGGGTAGGCGAGCAGTACTTC. V is TRBV4-2 and J is TRBJ2-7; 11 nucleotides align to TRBD1. The junction had 5 bases not matched to a gene; V was cut back by 4 bases and J by 6 bases. This CDR3 has 14 residues. Germline V lookup: CDR1 LGHNA, CDR2 YNFKEQ.

This clone was recorded once. The J gene is TRBJ2-7, the V gene TRBV7-2; D is unresolved. In germline, CDR1 is SGHTA, CDR2 FQGNSA. Trimming took off 0 bases at V and 6 bases at J, with 9 bases between the two ends. The length of the CDR3 is 13 residues. The CDR3 here is CASSLALVSEQYF. The CDR3 region has the DNA TGTGCCAGCAGCTTAGCCCTAGTCAGCGAGCAGTACTTC.

The rearrangement uses TRBV15 and TRBJ2-1; D unclear. This CDR3 contains 14 residues. CDR1 and CDR2 from the germline V gene are LNHNV and YYDKDF (reference sequence). V lost 3 bases to trimming and J lost 7 bases, with 13 bases between them. In nucleotides, the CDR3 is TGTGCCACCAGCAGCCCTATGACTGCAAATGAGCAGTTCTTC. Protein product: CATSSPMTANEQFF.

J is TRBJ1-4 and V is TRBV29-1, with a possible D match to TRBD1 (6 bases). CDR3 length equals 17 residues. The germline V gene has CDR1 SQVTM and CDR2 ANQGSEA. The germline V and J ends were trimmed by 6 bases and 7 bases, with 27 bases remaining between them. CDR3 nucleotides: TGCAGCGTGCTCACAGGGTATGGAAAACCCATGGGTGAAAAACTGTTTTTT. Translation gives CSVLTGYGKPMGEKLFF.

The chain links TRBV7-8 to TRBJ2-1; 9 bases match TRBD2. This CDR3 has 21 residues. CDR1 and CDR2 from the germline V gene are SGHVS and FQNEAQ. Germline trimming cut 5 bases from V and 4 bases from J; bases unmatched to any gene: 24. The CDR3 loop is CASSLGIAGVSGRGGYNEQFF. In DNA, the CDR3 is TGTGCCAGCAGCCTAGGTATAGCGGGAGTCTCGGGCCGAGGGGGATACAATGAGCAGTTCTTC.

V and J are TRBV21-1 and TRBJ1-2. TRBV21-1 is listed as a pseudogene. The CDR3 is 16 residues long. The CDR3 loop reads CASSSKPGKHPYGYTF. The CDR3 bases are TGTGCCAGCAGCTCCAAACCGGGGAAACACCCTTATGGCTACACCTTC.

This clone has a single count. This sequence joins TRBV5-1 and TRBJ2-2, with 7 bases fitting TRBD1. With 1 base clipped from V and 5 bases from J, the junction kept 8 bases outside the gene matches. The CDR3 totals 16 residues. Per germline, CDR1 SGHRS and CDR2 YFSETQ. CDR3 DNA sequence: TGCGCCAGCAGCTTGTATGGGGCAGGGGGAACCGGGGAGCTGTTTTTT. Protein sequence: CASSLYGAGGTGELFF.

The V and J genes are TRBV3-1 (or the pseudogene TRBV3-2) and TRBJ1-2; tentative D call: TRBD1 (6 bases). The CDR3 runs 14 residues. Between the trimmed V and J ends, which lost 1 base and 9 bases, there was a span of 15 bases. The germline V gene has CDR1 LGHDT and CDR2 YNNKEL (reference sequence). The DNA for the CDR3 is TGTGCCAGCAGCCAAGTTGGGGGCGCGTTGAGCTACACCTTC. Protein product: CASSQVGGALSYTF.

The chain has TRBV6-2 or TRBV6-3 and TRBJ2-3; D not certain. V lost 4 bases, J lost 2 bases, and 7 bases lay in between. This CDR3 contains 13 residues. Germline V gene sequence: CDR1 MNHEY, CDR2 SVGEGT. The DNA of the CDR3 is TGTGCCAGCAGTTTCGGTTACACAGATACGCAGTATTTT. Its protein is CASSFGYTDTQYF.

This chain connects TRBV20-1 to TRBJ2-2; possibly TRBD2 for D (5 bases). The CDR3 covers 14 residues. Germline V gene lookup returns CDR1 DFQATT and CDR2 SNEGSKA (reference sequence). V dropped 3 bases and J dropped 6 bases, with 14 bases sitting between them. The CDR3 DNA is TGCAGTGCTAGTCGCCTAGCAGGCGCCGGGGAGCTGTTTTTT. Amino acids: CSASRLAGAGELFF.